This note documents a single T cell receptor beta chain sequence. What it binds is unknown. Documented time point: pretreatment peripheral blood. This specimen comes from a study of PD-L1 blockade in urothelial cancer. Overall study context: A median roughly 150,000 T cells were found in blood samples. Overall study results and limits: Pretreatment TCR clonality in blood, when below the median, was predictive of better survival.

V shed 7 bases and J shed 7 bases, with 16 bases lying between them. The CDR3 spans 14 residues. Germline CDR1 and CDR2: LNHDA and SQIVND (reference sequence). Sequencing used immunoSEQ multiplex PCR; TCRdb keeps in-frame clones, though not all of them. Of 50,000 to 55,000 clones in the sample, about 86% were seen once. Sequenced material: PBMCs, taken around atezolizumab (anti-PD-L1) treatment. The sequence was collected from a man in his 60s with urothelial cancer. This chain uses TRBV19 with TRBJ1-4; D is possibly TRBD1 (5 bases). CDR3 DNA sequence: TGTGCCAGTATCCGGGCGGGGCAGACTGAAAAACTGTTTTTT. Amino acids: CASIRAGQTEKLFF.